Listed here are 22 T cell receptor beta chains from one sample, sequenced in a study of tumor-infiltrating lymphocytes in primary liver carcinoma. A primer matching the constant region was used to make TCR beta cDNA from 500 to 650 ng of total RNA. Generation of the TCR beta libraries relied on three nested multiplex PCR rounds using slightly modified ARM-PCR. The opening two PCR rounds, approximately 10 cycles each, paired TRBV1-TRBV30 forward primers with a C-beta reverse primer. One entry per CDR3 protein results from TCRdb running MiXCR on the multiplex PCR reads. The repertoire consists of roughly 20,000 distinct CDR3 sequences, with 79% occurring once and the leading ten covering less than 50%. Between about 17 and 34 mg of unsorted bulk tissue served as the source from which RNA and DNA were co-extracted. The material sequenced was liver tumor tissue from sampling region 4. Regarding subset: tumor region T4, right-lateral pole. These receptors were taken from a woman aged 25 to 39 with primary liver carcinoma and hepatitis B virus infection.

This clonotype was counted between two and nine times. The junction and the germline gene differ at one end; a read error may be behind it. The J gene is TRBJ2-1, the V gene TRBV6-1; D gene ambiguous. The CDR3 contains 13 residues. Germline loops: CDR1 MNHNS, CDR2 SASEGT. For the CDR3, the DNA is TGCGCCAGCAGTGGGGAAGTCTTCGGTGAGCTGTTCTTC. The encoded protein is CASSGEVFGELFF.

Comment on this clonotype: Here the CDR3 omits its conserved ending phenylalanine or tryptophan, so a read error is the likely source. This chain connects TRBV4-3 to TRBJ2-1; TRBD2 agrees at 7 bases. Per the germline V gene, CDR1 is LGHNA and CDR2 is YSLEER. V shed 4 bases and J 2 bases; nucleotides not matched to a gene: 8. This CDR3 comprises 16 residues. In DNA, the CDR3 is TGCGCCAGCAGCCGAGGTTGGGACTACGCCTACAATGAGCAGTTCCTC. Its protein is CASSRGWDYAYNEQFL.

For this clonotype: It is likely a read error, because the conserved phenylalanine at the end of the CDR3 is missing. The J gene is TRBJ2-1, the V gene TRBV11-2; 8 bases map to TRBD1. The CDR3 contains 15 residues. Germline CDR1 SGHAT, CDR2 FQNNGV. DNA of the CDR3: TGTGCCAGGAGCTATATAGGACAGGGCGAAAATGGGCAGTTCATC. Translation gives CARSYIGQGENGQFI.

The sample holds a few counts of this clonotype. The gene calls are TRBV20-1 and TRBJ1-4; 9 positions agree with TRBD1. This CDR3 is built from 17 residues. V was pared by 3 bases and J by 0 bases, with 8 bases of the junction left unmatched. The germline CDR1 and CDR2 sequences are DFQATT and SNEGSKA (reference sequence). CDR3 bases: TGCAGTGCTAGGGGGGACAGGGAAGCATCAACTAATGAAAAACTGTTTTTT. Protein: CSARGDREASTNEKLFF.

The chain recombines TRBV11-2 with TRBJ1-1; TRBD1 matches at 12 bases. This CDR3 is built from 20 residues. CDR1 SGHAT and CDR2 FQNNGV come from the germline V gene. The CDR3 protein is CISSARDRGRKWWSITEAFF. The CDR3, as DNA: TGTATCAGCAGCGCTCGGGACAGGGGGCGCAAGTGGTGGAGTATCACTGAAGCTTTCTTT.

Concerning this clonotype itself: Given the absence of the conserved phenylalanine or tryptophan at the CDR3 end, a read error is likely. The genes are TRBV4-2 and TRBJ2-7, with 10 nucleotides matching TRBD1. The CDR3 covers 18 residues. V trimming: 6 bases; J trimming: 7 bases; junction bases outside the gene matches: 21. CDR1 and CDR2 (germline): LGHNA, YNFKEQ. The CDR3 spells CASSQEHLGQGVPREQYS. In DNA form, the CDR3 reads TGTGCCAGCAGTCAGGAACACCTAGGACAGGGGGTACCGCGTGAGCAGTACTCC.

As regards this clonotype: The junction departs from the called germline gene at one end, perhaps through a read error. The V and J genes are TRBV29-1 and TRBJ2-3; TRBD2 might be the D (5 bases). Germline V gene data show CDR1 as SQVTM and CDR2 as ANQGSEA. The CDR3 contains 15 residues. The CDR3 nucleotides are TGCAGCGTTGTCGGTTCGGACTTAAGCACAGATTCGCAGTATTTT. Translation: CSVVGSDLSTDSQYF.

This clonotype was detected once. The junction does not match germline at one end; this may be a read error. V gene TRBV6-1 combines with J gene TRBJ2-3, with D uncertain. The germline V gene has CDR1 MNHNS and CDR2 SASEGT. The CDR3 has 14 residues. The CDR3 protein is CASIALWFTDTQYF. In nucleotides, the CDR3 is TGTGCTAGCATTGCTTTGTGGTTTACAGATACGCAGTATTTT.

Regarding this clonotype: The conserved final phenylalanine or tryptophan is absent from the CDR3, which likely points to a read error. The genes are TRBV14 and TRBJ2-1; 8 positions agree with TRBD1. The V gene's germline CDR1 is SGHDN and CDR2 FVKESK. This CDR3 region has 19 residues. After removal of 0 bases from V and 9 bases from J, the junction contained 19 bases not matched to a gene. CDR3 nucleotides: TGTGCCAGCAGCCAAGACCTTACAGCCCGGGACAGGATGGGGATTGAGCAGTTCTTA. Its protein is CASSQDLTARDRMGIEQFL.

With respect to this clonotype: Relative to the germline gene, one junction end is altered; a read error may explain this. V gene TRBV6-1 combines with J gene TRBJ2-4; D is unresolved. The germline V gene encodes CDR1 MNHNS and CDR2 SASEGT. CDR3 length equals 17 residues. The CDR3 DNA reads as TGTGCCACTCGTGGGCGGAAGGTCCTGGTAGCCAAAAACCTTCAGTACTTC. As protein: CATRGRKVLVAKNLQYF.

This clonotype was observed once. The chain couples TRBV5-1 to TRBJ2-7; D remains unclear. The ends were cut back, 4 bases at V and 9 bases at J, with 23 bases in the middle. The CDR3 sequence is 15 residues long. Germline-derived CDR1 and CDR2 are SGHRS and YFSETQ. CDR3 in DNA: TGCGCCAGCAGCCCCTCTGGGTGGCACTCCTACTGGCAGTACTTC. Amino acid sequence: CASSPSGWHSYWQYF.

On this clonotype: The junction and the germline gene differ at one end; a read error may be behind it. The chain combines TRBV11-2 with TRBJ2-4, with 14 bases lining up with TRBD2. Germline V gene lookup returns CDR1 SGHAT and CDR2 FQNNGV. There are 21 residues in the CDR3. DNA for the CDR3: TGTGTCAGCAGCCATGCCGGGACATTTACTGGGACTAGCGGGAGACAAAACATTCAATACTTC. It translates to CVSSHAGTFTGTSGRQNIQYF. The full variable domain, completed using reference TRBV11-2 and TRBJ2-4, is EAGVAQSPRYKIIEKRQSVAFWCNPISGHATLYWYQQILGQGPKLLIQFQNNGVVDDSQLPKDRFSAERLKGVDSTLKIQPAKLEDSAVYLCVSSHAGTFTGTSGRQNIQYFGAGTRLSVL.

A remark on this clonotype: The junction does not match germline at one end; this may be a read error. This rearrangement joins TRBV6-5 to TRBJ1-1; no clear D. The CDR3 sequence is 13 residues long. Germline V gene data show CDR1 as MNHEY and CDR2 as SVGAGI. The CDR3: CASSWNMDAETFF. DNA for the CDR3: TGTGCCAGTAGTTGGAACATGGACGCTGAAACTTTCTTT.

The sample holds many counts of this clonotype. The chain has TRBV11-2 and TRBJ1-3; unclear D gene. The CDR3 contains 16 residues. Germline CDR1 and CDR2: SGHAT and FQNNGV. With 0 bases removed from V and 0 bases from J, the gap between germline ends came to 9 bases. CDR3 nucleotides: TGTGCCAGCAGCTTAGATCTAGACTACTCTGGAAACACCATATATTTT. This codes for CASSLDLDYSGNTIYF.

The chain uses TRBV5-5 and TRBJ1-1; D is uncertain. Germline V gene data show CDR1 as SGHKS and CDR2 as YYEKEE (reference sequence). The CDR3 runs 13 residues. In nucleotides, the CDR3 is TGTGGCTGCAGCTTAGAGTTATGGACTGAAGCTTTCTTT. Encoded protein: CGCSLELWTEAFF.

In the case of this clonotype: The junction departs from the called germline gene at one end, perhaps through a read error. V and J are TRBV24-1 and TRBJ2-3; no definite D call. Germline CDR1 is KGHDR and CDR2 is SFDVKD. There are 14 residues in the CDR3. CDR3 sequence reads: CATSDAIVTVTHYF. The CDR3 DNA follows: TGTGCCACCAGTGATGCTATCGTGACTGTGACGCACTATTTT.

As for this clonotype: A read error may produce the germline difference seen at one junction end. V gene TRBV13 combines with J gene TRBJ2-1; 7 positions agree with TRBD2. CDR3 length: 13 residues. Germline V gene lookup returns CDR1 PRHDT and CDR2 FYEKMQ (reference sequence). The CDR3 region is CSSREGNGNEQFF. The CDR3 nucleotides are TGTTCCAGCAGGGAGGGGAACGGCAATGAGCAGTTTTTC.

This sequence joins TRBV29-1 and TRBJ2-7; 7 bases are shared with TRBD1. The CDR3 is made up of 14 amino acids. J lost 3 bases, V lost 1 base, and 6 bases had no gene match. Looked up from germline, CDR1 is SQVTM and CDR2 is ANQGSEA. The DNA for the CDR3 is TGCAGCGTTGAAGCAGGACAGGCGAACTACGAGCAGTACTTC. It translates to CSVEAGQANYEQYF.

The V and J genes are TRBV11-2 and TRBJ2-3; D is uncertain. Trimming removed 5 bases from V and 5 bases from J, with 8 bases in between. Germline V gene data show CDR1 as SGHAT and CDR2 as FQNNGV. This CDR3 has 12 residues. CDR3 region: CASSPLRDTQYF. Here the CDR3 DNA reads TGTGCCAGCAGCCCCCTAAGAGATACGCAGTATTTT.

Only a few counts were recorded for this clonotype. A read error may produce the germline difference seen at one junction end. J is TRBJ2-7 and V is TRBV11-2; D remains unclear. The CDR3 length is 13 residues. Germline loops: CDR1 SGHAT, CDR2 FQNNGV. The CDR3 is CVSSLSELASQYF. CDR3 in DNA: TGTGTCAGCAGTTTAAGTGAGCTGGCGTCGCAGTACTTC.

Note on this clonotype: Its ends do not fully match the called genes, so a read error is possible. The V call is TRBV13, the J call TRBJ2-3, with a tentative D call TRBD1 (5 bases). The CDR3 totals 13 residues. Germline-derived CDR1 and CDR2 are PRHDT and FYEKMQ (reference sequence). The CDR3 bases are TGTGCCAGCGGCTTGGGTTTAACAGGTACGCAGTATTTT. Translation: CASGLGLTGTQYF.

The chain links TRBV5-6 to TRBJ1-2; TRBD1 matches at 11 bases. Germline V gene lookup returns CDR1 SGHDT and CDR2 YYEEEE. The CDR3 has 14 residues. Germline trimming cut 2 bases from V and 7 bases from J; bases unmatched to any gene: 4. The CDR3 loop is CASSLGQGAIGYTF. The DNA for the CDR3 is TGTGCCAGCAGCTTAGGACAGGGGGCGATTGGCTACACCTTC.